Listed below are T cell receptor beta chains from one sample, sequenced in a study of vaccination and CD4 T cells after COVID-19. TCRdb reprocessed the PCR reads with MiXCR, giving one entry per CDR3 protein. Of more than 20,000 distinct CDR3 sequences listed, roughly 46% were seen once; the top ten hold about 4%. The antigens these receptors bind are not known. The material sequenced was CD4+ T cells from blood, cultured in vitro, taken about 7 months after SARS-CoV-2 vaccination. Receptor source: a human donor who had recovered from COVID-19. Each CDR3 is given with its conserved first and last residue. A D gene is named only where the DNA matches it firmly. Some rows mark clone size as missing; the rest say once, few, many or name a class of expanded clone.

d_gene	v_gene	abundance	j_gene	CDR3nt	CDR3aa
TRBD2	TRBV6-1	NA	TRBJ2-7	TGTGCCAGCAGTAGGGGCGGGGGGACTACCAACGAGCAGTACTTC	CASSRGGGTTNEQYF
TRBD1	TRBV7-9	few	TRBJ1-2	TGTGCCAGCAGCCGGGACAGCTATGGCTACACCTTC	CASSRDSYGYTF
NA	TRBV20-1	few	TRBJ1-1	TGCAGTGCTCCGCAGCCGGGGACTCCTGAAGCTTTCTTT	CSAPQPGTPEAFF
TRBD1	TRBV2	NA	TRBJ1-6	TGTGCCGGACGGACAGGGGCCCCTAATTCACCCCTCCACTTT	CAGRTGAPNSPLHF
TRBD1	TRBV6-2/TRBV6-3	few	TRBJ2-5	TGTGCCAGCGATCGACCAGGGGGCCAAGAGACCCAGTACTTC	CASDRPGGQETQYF
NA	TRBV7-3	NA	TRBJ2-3	TGTGCCAGCCGATTGGAAGATACGCAGTATTTT	CASRLEDTQYF
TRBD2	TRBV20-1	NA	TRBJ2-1	TGCAGTGCTAGAGAAAGCGGGAAGTACAATGAGCAGTTCTTC	CSARESGKYNEQFF
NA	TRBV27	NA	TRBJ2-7	TGTGCCAGCAGTGAGGCGGCGGCCACCTACGAGCAGTACTTC	CASSEAAATYEQYF
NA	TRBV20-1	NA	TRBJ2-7	TGCAGGGCAAGGGCGAGAGGACCCTTCTACGAGCAGTACTTC	CRARARGPFYEQYF
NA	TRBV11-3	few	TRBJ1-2	TGTGCCAGCAGCTTAGTGGGGGGTTATGGCTACACCTTC	CASSLVGGYGYTF
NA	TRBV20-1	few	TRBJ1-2	TGCAGTGCTTACTGGACCCGCCGGGGGGTCGATGGCTACACCTTC	CSAYWTRRGVDGYTF
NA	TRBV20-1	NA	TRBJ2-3	TGCAGTGCTGGAGCAGGGGATTCAGATACGCAGTATTTT	CSAGAGDSDTQYF
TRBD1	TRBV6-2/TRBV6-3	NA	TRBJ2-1	TGTGCCAGCAGTTACGGCAGGGGGCTCTCCAATGAGCAGTTCTTC	CASSYGRGLSNEQFF
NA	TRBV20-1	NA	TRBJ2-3	TGCAGTGCAGACCCCGGAGGCAGGGCAGATACGCAGTATTTT	CSADPGGRADTQYF
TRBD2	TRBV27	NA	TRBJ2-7	TGTGCCAGCAGTTTGGGACTAGCGGGAGGGTTCTACGAGCAGTACTTC	CASSLGLAGGFYEQYF
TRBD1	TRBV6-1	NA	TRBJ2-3	TGTGCCAGCAGTGAGGCCACAGGGGGCCCCACAGATACGCAGTATTTT	CASSEATGGPTDTQYF
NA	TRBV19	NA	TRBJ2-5	TGTGCCAGTAGTATCTCAGCGCACCAAGAGACCCAGTACTTC	CASSISAHQETQYF
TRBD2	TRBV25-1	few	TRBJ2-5	TGTGCCAGCAGTGAATTAGCGGGGGCCCAAGAGACCCAGTACTTC	CASSELAGAQETQYF
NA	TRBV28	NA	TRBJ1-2	TGTGCCAGCAGCCGCCCCGGGGGCGTTTATGGCTACACCTTC	CASSRPGGVYGYTF
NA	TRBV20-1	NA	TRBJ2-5	TGCAGTGCTCCCGGTTTTGGGGGGAGGAAGTACTTC	CSAPGFGGRKYF
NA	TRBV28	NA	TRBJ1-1	TGTGCCAGCAGTTTAATACGGCGGACGAACACTGAAGCTTTCTTT	CASSLIRRTNTEAFF
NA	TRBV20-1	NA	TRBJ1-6	TGCAGTGCTAGAGAGCGCCGGGACAAGTTTAATTCACCCCTCCACTTT	CSARERRDKFNSPLHF
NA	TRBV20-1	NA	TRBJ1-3	TGCAGTGCTAGTTTAGACGCGAACACCATATATTTT	CSASLDANTIYF
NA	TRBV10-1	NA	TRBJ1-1	TGCGCCAGCAGTGAGGGCTGGAGCACTGAAGCTTTCTTT	CASSEGWSTEAFF
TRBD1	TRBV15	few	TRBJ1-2	TGTGCCACCAGCAGAGGAGGGATGGGACAGGACACATATGGCTACACCTTC	CATSRGGMGQDTYGYTF
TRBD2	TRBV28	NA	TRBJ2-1	TGTGCCAGCAGTCCGTCAGGACTAGCGGGAGGTATCTACAATGAGCAGTTCTTC	CASSPSGLAGGIYNEQFF
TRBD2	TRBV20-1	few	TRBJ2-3	TGCAGTGCTAGAACTGGACTAGCGGGAGGTACAGATACGCAGTATTTT	CSARTGLAGGTDTQYF
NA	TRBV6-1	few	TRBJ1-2	TGTGCCAGCAGTGAAGCGACGACCAGGCTCGGGGGCTACACCTTC	CASSEATTRLGGYTF
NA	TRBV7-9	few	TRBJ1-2	TGTGCCAGCAGCTTAGTACAGGCAGGGGTACATGGCTACACCTTC	CASSLVQAGVHGYTF
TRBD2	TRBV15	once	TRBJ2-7	TGTGCCACCAGTTACCATAGCGGGAGGCCTAATACCTACGAGCAGTACTTC	CATSYHSGRPNTYEQYF
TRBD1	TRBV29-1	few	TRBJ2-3	TGCAGCGTCGAGCAGGGGGCTAGGACAGATACGCAGTATTTT	CSVEQGARTDTQYF
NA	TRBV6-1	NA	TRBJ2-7	TGTGCCAGCCTCCGGCCCACCGGGAGAGTAGCCTACGAGCAGTACTTC	CASLRPTGRVAYEQYF
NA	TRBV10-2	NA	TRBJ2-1	TGCGCCAGCGGGGGCGGGACCTACAATGAGCAGTTCTTC	CASGGGTYNEQFF
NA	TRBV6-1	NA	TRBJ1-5	TGTGCCATCAAGTGGGACGGGCGGGGAAGCAATCAGCCCCAGCATTTT	CAIKWDGRGSNQPQHF
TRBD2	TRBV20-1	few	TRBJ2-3	TGCAGTGCTAGAGGGCGGGAGGCCCATAACACAGATACGCAGTATTTT	CSARGREAHNTDTQYF
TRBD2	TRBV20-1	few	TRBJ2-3	TGCAGTGCGAGAGGGACTAGCGGGAGAACAGATACGCAGTATTTT	CSARGTSGRTDTQYF
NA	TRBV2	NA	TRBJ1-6	TGTGCCAGCACCATAGACGAGGGAAATTCACCCCTCCACTTT	CASTIDEGNSPLHF
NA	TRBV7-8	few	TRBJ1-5	TGTGCCAGCAGCTTAGCGCGCCTTCAGCCCCAGCATTTT	CASSLARLQPQHF
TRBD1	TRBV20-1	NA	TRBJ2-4	TGCAGTGCTTTGGGAAACAGGGGGGCCGGGTACTTC	CSALGNRGAGYF
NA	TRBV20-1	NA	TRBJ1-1	TGCAGTGCTAGAGAATGGCAGCCCGACACTGAAGCTTTCTTT	CSAREWQPDTEAFF
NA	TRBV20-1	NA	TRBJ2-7	TGCAGTGCTAGTCCGCCCCCGAGCTCCTACGAGCAGTACTTC	CSASPPPSSYEQYF
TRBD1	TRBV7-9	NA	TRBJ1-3	TGTGCCAGCCGTAACAGGGGGCTGGGAAACACCATATATTTT	CASRNRGLGNTIYF
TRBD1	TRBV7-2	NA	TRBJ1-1	TGTGCCAGCAGCTTAGGCGGGACAGTCCCGGAGGCTTTCTTT	CASSLGGTVPEAFF
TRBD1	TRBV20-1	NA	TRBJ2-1	TGCAGTGCTAGTGCCAGGGGGCTCAGCTCCTACAATGAGCAGTTCTTC	CSASARGLSSYNEQFF
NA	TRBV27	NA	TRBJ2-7	TGTGCCAGCAGTCTCACCTTTGGGAGACCTTACGAGCAGTACTTC	CASSLTFGRPYEQYF
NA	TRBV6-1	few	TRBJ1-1	TGTGCCAGCATTAGGGGGGGTGACACTGAAGCTTTCTTT	CASIRGGDTEAFF
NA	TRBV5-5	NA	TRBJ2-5	TGTGCCAGCAGTCCAAGTACGGGAACTGAGACCCAGTACTTC	CASSPSTGTETQYF
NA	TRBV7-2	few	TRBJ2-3	TGTGCCAGCAGCCCTGACTATACTAGCACAGATACGCAGTATTTT	CASSPDYTSTDTQYF
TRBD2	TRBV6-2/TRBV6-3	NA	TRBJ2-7	TGTGCCAGCAGTTACGATATTAGCGGGAGGTCTGGCGAGCAGTACTTC	CASSYDISGRSGEQYF
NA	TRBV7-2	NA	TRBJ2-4	TGTGCCAGCAGCTTAGCGGCCGAAATAGCCAAAAACATTCAGTACTTC	CASSLAAEIAKNIQYF
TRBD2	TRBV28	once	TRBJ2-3	TGTGCCAGCAGTTTAGGACTAGCGGGAGCAGATACGCAGTATTTT	CASSLGLAGADTQYF
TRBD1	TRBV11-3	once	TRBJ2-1	TGTGCCAGCAGCCCGGGACAGTCTGACTACAATGAGCAGTTCTTC	CASSPGQSDYNEQFF
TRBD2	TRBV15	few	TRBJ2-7	TGTGCCACCAGCAGGGGTCTCCTAGCGGACGACTCCTACGAGCAGTACTTC	CATSRGLLADDSYEQYF
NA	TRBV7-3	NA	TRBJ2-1	TGTGCCAGCAGCTTAAATCAGGGCGCGGATCTCAATGAGCAGTTCTTC	CASSLNQGADLNEQFF